This T cell receptor beta chain was recovered during a study of technical replicates of blood from a handful of donors. Measured with immunoSEQ multiplex PCR; TCRdb has only the in-frame clones, and not every one. Among some 87,000 clones listed, around 96% were seen once. V shed 6 bases, J shed 5 bases, and the junction held 7 bases outside the gene matches. Germline V gene data show CDR1 as WSHSY and CDR2 as SAAADI. The CDR3 sequence is 15 residues long. The chain carries TRBV10-2 and TRBJ2-5, with 12 bases lining up with TRBD2. The TCR originated in a human donor in good health. The sequenced sample was T cells isolated from PBMCs. Here the CDR3 reads CASRSTSGSVETQYF. The CDR3 DNA reads as TGCGCCAGCAGGTCGACTAGCGGGAGTGTTGAGACCCAGTACTTC.